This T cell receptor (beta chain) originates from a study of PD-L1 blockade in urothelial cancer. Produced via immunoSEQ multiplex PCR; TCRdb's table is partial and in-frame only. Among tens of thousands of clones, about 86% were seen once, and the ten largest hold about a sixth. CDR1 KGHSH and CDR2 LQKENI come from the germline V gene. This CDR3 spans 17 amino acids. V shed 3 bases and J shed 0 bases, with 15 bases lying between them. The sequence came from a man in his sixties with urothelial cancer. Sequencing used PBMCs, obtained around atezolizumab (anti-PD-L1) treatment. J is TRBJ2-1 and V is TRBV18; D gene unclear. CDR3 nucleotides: TGTGCCAGCTCACCCAAGGAGCGCCAACTCTCCTACAATGAGCAGTTCTTC. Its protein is CASSPKERQLSYNEQFF.